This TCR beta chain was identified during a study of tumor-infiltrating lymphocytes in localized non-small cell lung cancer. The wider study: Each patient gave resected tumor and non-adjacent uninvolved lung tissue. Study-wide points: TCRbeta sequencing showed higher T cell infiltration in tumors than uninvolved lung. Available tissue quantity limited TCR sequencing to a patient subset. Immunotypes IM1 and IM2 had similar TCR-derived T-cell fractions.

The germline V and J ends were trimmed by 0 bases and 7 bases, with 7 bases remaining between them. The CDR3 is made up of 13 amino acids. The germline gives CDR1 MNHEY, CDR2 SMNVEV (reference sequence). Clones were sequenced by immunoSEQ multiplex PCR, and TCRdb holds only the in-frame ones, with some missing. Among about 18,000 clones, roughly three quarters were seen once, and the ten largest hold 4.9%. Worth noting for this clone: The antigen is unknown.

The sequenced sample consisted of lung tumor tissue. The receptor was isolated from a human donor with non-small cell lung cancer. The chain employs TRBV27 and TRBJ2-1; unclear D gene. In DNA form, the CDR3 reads TGTGCCAGCAGTTTATCGAGGCAGAATGAGCAGTTCTTC. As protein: CASSLSRQNEQFF.